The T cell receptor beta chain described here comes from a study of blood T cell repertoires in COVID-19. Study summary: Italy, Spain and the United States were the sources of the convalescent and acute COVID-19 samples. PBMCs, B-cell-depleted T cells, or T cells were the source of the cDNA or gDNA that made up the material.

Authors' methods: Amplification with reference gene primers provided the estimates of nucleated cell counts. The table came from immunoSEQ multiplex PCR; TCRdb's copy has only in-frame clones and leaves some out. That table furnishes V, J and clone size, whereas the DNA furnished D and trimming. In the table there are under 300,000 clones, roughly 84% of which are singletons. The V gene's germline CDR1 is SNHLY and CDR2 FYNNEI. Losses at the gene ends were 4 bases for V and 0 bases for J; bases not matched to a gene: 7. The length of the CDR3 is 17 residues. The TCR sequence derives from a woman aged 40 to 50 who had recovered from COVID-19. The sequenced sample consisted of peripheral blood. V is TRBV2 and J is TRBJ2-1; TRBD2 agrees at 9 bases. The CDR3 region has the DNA TGTGCCAGCAGTGCAAGCGGGGGGCCTAGCTCCTACAATGAGCAGTTCTTC. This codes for CASSASGGPSSYNEQFF.